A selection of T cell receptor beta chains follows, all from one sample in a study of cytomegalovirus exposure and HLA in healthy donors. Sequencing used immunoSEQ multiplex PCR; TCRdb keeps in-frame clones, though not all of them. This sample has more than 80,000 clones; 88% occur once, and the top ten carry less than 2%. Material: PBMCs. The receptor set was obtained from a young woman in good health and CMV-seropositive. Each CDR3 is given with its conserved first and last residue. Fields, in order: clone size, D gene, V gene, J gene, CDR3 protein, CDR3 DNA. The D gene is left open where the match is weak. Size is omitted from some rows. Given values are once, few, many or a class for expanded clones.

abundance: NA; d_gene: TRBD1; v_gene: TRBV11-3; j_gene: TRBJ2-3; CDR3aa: CASSVGTGFTDTQYF; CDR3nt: TGTGCCAGCAGTGTAGGGACAGGATTCACAGATACGCAGTATTTT
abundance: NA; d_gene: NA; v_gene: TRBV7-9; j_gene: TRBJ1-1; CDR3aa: CASSLGAGEAFF; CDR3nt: TGTGCCAGCAGCTTAGGGGCAGGTGAAGCTTTCTTT
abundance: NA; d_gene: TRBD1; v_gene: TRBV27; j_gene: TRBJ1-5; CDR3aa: CASSQDRGGNQPQHF; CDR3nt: TGTGCCAGCAGCCAAGACAGGGGTGGCAATCAGCCCCAGCATTTT
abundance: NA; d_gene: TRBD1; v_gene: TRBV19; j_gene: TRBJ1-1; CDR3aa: CASKRATGVNTEAFF; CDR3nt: TGTGCCAGTAAAAGAGCGACAGGGGTAAACACTGAAGCTTTCTTT
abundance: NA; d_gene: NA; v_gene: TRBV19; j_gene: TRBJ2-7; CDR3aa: CASSHGGGEQYF; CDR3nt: TGTGCCAGTAGTCACGGGGGAGGCGAGCAGTACTTC
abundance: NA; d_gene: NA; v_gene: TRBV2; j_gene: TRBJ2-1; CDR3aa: CASSDSLHHNEQFF; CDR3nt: TGTGCCAGCAGTGACAGTCTGCACCACAATGAGCAGTTCTTC
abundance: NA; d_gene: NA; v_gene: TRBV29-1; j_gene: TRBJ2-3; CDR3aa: CSVRRRGTDTQYF; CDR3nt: TGCAGCGTGCGTCGGAGAGGCACAGATACGCAGTATTTT
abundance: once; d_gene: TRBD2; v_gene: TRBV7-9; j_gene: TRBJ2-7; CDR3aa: CASSSGGLAGGYEQYF; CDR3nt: TGTGCCAGCAGCTCCGGGGGACTAGCGGGGGGTTACGAGCAGTACTTC
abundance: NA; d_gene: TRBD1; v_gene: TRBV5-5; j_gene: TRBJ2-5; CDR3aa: CASSLFGQGSGETQYF; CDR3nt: TGTGCCAGCAGCTTGTTCGGACAGGGGTCAGGGGAGACCCAGTACTTC
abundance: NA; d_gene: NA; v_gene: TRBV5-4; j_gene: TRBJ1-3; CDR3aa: CASSLDISGNTIYF; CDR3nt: TGTGCCAGCAGCTTGGACATCTCTGGAAACACCATATATTTT
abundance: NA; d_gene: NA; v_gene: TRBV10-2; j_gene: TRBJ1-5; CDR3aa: CASSESGEGNQPQHF; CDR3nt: TGCGCCAGCAGTGAATCAGGGGAAGGCAATCAGCCCCAGCATTTT
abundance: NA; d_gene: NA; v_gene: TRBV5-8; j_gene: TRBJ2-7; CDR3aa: CASSFPRYEQYF; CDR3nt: TGTGCCAGCAGCTTTCCCCGTTACGAGCAGTACTTC
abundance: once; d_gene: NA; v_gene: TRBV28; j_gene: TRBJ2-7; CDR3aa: CASSSLGGLKPYYEQYF; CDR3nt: TGTGCCAGCAGTTCCCTGGGGGGGCTCAAGCCCTACTACGAGCAGTACTTC
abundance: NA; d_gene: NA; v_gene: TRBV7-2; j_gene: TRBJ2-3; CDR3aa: CASSADRDFYTDTQYF; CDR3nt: TGTGCCAGCAGCGCAGACCGGGACTTTTACACAGATACGCAGTATTTT
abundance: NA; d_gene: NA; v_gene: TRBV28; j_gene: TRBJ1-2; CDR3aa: CASSMQGSYGYTF; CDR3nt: TGTGCCAGCTCAATGCAGGGTTCCTATGGCTACACCTTC
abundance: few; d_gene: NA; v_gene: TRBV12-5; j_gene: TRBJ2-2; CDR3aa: CASGRQGNTGELFF; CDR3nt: TGTGCTAGTGGCCGGCAGGGGAACACCGGGGAGCTGTTTTTT
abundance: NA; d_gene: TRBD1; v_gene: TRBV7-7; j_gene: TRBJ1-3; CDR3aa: CASSPGQGNTIYF; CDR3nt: TGTGCCAGCAGCCCGGGACAGGGAAACACCATATATTTT
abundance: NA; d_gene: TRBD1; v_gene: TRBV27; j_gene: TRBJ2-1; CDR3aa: CASRIRDRANEQFF; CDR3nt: TGTGCCAGCCGCATCCGGGACAGGGCGAATGAGCAGTTCTTC
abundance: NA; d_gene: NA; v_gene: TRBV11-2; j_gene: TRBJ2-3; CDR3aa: CASSLLGQISTDTQYF; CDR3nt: TGTGCCAGCAGCTTACTGGGACAAATCAGCACAGATACGCAGTATTTT
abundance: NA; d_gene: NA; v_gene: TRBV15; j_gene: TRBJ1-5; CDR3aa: CATSRDSGRNQPQHF; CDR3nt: TGTGCCACCAGCAGAGATTCAGGGCGCAATCAGCCCCAGCATTTT
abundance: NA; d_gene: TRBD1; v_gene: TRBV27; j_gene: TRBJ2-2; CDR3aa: CASNAGGTGELFF; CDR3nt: TGTGCCAGCAATGCAGGGGGCACCGGGGAGCTGTTTTTT
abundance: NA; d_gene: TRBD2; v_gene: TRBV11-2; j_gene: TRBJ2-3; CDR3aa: CASSPLAGASADTQYF; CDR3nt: TGTGCCAGCAGCCCTCTAGCGGGGGCATCGGCAGATACGCAGTATTTT
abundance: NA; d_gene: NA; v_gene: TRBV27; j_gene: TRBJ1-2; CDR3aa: CASSPTRYYGYTF; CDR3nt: TGTGCCAGCAGCCCTACTCGATACTATGGCTACACCTTC
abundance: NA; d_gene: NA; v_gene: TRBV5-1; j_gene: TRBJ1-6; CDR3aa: CASSLEIQGNNSPLHF; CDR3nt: TGCGCCAGCAGCTTGGAGATTCAGGGGAATAATTCACCCCTCCACTTT
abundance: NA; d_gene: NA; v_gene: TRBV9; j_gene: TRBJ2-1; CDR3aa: CASSVETGSTYNEQFF; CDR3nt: TGTGCCAGCAGCGTAGAGACAGGAAGTACCTACAATGAGCAGTTCTTC
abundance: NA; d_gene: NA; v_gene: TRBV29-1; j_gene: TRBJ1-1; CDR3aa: CSVVWIEGRPNTEAFF; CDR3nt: TGCAGCGTTGTTTGGATTGAGGGCAGGCCGAACACTGAAGCTTTCTTT
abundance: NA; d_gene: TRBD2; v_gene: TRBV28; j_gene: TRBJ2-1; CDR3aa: CASSPGRGSYNEQFF; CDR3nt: TGTGCCAGCAGCCCAGGGAGGGGATCCTACAATGAGCAGTTCTTC
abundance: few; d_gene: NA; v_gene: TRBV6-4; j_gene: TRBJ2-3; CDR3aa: CASSVRGTDTQYF; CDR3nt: TGTGCCAGCAGTGTCAGGGGCACAGATACGCAGTATTTT
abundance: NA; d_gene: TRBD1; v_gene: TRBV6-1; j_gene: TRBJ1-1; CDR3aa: CASSDHRGNRDTEAFF; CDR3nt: TGTGCCAGCAGTGACCACAGGGGAAATAGGGACACTGAAGCTTTCTTT
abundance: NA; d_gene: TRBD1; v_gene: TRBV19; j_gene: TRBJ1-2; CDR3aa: CASTLGTGISYGYTF; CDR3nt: TGTGCCAGTACCCTGGGGACAGGGATAAGTTATGGCTACACCTTC
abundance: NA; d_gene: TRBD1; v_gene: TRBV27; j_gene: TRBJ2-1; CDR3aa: CASSLRQGASYNEQFF; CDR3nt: TGTGCCAGCAGTTTACGACAGGGGGCGTCCTACAATGAGCAGTTCTTC
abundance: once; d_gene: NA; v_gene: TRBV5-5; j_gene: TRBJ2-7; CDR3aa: CASSRGAGLSYEQYF; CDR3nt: TGTGCCAGCAGCCGGGGAGCCGGGCTCTCCTACGAGCAGTACTTC
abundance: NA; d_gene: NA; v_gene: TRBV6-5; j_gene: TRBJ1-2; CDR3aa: CASSSYRDFRLYGYTF; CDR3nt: TGTGCCAGCAGTTCGTACCGGGACTTCCGCTTGTATGGCTACACCTTC
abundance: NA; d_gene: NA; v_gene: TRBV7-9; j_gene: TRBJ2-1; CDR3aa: CASSLVRSNEQFF; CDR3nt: TGTGCCAGCAGCTTAGTCAGGTCCAATGAGCAGTTCTTC
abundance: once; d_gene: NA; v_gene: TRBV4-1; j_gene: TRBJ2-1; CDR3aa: CASSQSSSYNEQFF; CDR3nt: TGCGCCAGCAGCCAATCCAGCTCCTACAATGAGCAGTTCTTC
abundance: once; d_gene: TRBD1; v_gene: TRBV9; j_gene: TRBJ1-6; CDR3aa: CASSGDRGVNSPLHF; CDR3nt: TGTGCCAGCAGCGGGGACAGGGGTGTAAATTCACCCCTCCACTTT
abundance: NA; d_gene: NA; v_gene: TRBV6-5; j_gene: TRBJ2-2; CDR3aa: CASSYSEGRTGELFF; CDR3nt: TGTGCCAGCAGTTACTCTGAAGGGAGAACCGGGGAGCTGTTTTTT
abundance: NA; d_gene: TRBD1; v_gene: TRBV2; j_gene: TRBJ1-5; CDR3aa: CASRPGTGGIYSNQPQHF; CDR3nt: TGTGCCAGCAGGCCCGGGACAGGGGGTATCTATAGCAATCAGCCCCAGCATTTT
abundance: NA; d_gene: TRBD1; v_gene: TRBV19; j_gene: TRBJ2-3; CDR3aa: CASSLFTPGQGLTDTQYF; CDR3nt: TGTGCCAGTAGTCTTTTCACTCCGGGACAGGGTCTGACAGATACGCAGTATTTT
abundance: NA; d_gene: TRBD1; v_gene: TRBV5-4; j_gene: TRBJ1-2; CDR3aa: CASSLDRGDYGYTF; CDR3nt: TGTGCCAGCAGCTTGGACAGGGGAGACTATGGCTACACCTTC
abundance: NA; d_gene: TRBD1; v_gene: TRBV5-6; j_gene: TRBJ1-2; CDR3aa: CASSPQGAKLTNYGYTF; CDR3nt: TGTGCCAGCAGCCCTCAGGGGGCGAAGCTTACTAACTATGGCTACACCTTC
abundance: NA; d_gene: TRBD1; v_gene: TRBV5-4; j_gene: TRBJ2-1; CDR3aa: CASSLAGTGNEQFF; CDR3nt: TGTGCCAGCAGCTTGGCGGGGACAGGGAATGAGCAGTTCTTC
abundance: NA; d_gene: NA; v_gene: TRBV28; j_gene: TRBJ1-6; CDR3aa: CASSPIISSPLHF; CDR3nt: TGTGCCAGCAGTCCCATTATTAGTTCACCCCTCCACTTT
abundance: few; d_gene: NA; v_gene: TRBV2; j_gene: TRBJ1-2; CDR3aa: CASISRTAGGYGYTF; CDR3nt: TGTGCCAGCATTTCAAGGACTGCCGGTGGCTATGGCTACACCTTC
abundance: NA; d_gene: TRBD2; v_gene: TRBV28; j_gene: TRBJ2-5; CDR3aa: CASSLGTSGDQETQYF; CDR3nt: TGTGCCAGCAGTTTGGGGACTAGCGGGGACCAAGAGACCCAGTACTTC
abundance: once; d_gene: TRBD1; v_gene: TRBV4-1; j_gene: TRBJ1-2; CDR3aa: CASSRETGQGVYGYTF; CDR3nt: TGCGCCAGCAGCCGCGAGACAGGGCAGGGGGTGTATGGCTACACCTTC
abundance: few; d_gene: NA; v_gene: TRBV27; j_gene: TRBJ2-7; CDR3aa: CASSLGQGGEQYF; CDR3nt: TGTGCCAGCAGTTTGGGCCAGGGAGGCGAGCAGTACTTC
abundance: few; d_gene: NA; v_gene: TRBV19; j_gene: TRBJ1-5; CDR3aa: CASSPPGGNQPQHF; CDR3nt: TGTGCCAGTAGTCCCCCCGGGGGCAATCAGCCCCAGCATTTT
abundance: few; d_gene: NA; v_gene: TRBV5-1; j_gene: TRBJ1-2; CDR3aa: CASSPTGNYGYTF; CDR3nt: TGCGCCAGCAGCCCAACAGGGAACTATGGCTACACCTTC
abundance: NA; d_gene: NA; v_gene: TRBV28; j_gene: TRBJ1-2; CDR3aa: CASSTGSANYGYTF; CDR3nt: TGTGCCAGCAGTACAGGGTCCGCTAACTATGGCTACACCTTC
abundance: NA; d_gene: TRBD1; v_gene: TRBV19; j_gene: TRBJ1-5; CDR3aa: CASRRDRGNNQPQHF; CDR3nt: TGTGCCAGTAGAAGGGACAGGGGGAACAATCAGCCCCAGCATTTT
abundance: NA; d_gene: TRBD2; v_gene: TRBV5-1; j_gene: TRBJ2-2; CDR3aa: CASSPAGKNTGELFF; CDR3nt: TGCGCCAGCAGCCCAGCGGGGAAGAACACCGGGGAGCTGTTTTTT
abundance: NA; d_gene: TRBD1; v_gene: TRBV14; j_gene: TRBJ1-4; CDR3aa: CASSQLTGVRNEKLFF; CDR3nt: TGTGCCAGCAGCCAATTAACAGGGGTCAGAAATGAAAAACTGTTTTTT
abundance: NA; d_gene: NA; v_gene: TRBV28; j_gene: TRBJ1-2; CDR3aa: CASLGTTNYGYTF; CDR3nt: TGTGCCAGCCTGGGGACAACTAACTATGGCTACACCTTC
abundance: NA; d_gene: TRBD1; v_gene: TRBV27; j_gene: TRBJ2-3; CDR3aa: CASSLSGGPGTQYF; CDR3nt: TGTGCCAGCAGTCTCTCAGGGGGTCCAGGTACGCAGTATTTT
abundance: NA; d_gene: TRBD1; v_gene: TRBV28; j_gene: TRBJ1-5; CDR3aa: CASIGTGVDQPQHF; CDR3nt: TGTGCCAGCATTGGGACAGGGGTCGATCAGCCCCAGCATTTT
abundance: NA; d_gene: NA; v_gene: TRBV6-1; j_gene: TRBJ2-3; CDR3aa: CASSGGGAIDTQYF; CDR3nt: TGTGCCAGCAGTGGCGGGGGCGCGATAGATACGCAGTATTTT
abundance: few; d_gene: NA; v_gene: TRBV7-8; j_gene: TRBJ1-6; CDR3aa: CASRGGSNSPLHF; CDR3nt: TGTGCCAGCCGAGGGGGATCTAATTCACCCCTCCACTTT
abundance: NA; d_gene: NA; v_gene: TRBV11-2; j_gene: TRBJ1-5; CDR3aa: CASSPTRSPQPQHF; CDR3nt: TGTGCCAGCAGCCCCACTCGGTCCCCTCAGCCCCAGCATTTT